This T cell receptor beta chain was documented in a study of post-analysis software for immune sequencing data. Regarding the study as a whole: Under F measure analysis, samples from one preparation batch co-clustered strongly. TRBV5-6, TRBV5-1 and TRBV20-1 belonged to a set of roughly five TRBV segments that were more frequent in patients than controls.

The CDR3 runs 13 residues. Germline CDR1 is MNHEY and CDR2 is SMNVEV (reference sequence). Trimming removed 6 bases at V and 0 bases at J, with 9 bases between. Comment on this clonotype: Its antigen is unidentified. This may be a read error, as it is one base from a much larger clone.

Sequencing libraries made from TCR beta cDNA carried unique molecular identifiers. TCRdb fed the PCR reads into MiXCR, producing one record per CDR3 protein. The data show 800,000 to 950,000 distinct CDR3 sequences, roughly 50% seen once. This sequence joins TRBV27 and TRBJ2-7; TRBD2 might be the D (5 bases). The sequencing input was blood. The receptor was isolated from a girl between 5 and 17 years old with multiple sclerosis. The chain's CDR3 is CASRFGSSYEQYF. The CDR3 nucleotides are TGTGCCAGCAGGTTTGGGAGCTCCTACGAGCAGTACTTC.